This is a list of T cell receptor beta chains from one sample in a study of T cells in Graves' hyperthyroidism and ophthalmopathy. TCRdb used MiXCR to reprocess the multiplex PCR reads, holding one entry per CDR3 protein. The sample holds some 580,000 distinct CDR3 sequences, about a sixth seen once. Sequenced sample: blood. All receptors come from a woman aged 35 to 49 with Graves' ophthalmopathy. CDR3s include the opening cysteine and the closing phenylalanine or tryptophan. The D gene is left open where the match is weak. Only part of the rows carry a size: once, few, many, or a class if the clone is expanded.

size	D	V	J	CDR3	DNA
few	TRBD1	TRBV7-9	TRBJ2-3	CASSSSTGVDTQYF	TGTGCCAGCAGCTCATCGACAGGGGTGGATACGCAGTATTTT
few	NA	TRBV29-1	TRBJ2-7	CSVELAQTDLYEQYF	TGCAGCGTTGAGCTTGCCCAAACAGACCTTTACGAGCAGTACTTC
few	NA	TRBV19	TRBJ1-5	CATRGGTVLQPQHF	TGTGCCACCCGCGGGGGGACCGTTCTACAACCCCAGCATTTT
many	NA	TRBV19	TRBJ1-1	CASNSGGHTEAFF	TGTGCCAGTAACTCGGGAGGGCACACTGAAGCTTTCTTT
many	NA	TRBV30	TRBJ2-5	CAWSVRHDGETQYF	TGTGCCTGGAGTGTGCGACACGACGGGGAGACCCAGTACTTC
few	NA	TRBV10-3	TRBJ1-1	CATVQDTYTEAFF	TGTGCCACCGTCCAGGACACCTACACTGAAGCTTTCTTT
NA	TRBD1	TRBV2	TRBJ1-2	CASSETGTGTFYGYTF	TGTGCCAGCAGTGAAACCGGGACAGGGACTTTTTATGGCTACACCTTC
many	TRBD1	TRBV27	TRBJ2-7	CASSQRTGPPLPLEQYF	TGTGCCAGCAGTCAGAGGACAGGGCCCCCTCTCCCGCTCGAGCAGTACTTC
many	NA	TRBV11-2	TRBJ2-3	CASSFNTDTQYF	TGTGCCAGCAGCTTTAACACAGATACGCAGTATTTT
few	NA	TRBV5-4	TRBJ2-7	CASSLERDRSYEQYF	TGTGCCAGCAGCTTGGAAAGGGATAGGTCCTACGAGCAGTACTTC
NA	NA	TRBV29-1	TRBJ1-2	CSVEVSGNYGYTF	TGCAGCGTTGAAGTTTCTGGTAACTATGGCTACACCTTC
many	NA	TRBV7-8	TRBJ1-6	CASSPLRQGLAPQIPLHF	TGTGCCAGCAGCCCGCTCCGTCAGGGTCTCGCCCCACAAATCCCACTCCACTTT
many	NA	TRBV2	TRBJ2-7	CASSGSYEQYF	TGTGCCAGCAGTGGCTCCTACGAGCAGTACTTC
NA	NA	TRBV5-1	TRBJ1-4	CASKLGSSNEKLFF	TGCGCCAGCAAGTTGGGTAGTTCTAATGAAAAACTGTTTTTT
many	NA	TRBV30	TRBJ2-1	CAWSVPGSDNEQFF	TGTGCCTGGAGTGTACCCGGGAGCGACAATGAGCAGTTCTTC
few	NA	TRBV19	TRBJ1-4	CASSPTVTNEKLFF	TGTGCCAGTAGTCCGACAGTCACTAATGAAAAACTGTTTTTT
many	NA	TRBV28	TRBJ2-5	CASTTGGGETQYF	TGTGCCAGCACCACTGGGGGCGGAGAGACCCAGTACTTC
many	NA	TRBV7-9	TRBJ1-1	CASSFGFPMNTEAFF	TGTGCCAGCAGCTTCGGCTTCCCCATGAACACTGAAGCTTTCTTT
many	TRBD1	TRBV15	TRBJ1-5	CATSRALRTQGHQPQHF	TGTGCCACCAGCAGAGCCCTCCGGACACAGGGGCATCAGCCCCAGCATTTT
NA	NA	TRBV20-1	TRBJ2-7	CSARIASDEQYF	TGCAGTGCTAGAATTGCTAGCGACGAGCAGTACTTC
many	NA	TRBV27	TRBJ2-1	CASSPFTGANEQFF	TGTGCCAGCAGTCCGTTTACGGGGGCTAATGAGCAGTTCTTC
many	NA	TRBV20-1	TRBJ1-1	CSASPQGNTEAFF	TGCAGTGCTAGCCCACAAGGGAACACTGAAGCTTTCTTT
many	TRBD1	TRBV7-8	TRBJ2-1	CASSLRGPYNEQFF	TGTGCCAGCAGCTTGAGGGGGCCCTACAATGAGCAGTTCTTC
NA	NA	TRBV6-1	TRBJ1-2	CASRTSIRDGYTF	TGTGCCAGCCGGACTTCAATTCGAGATGGCTACACCTTC
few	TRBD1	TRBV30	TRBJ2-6	CAWTRDRTNSGANVLTF	TGTGCCTGGACCCGGGACAGGACGAACTCTGGGGCCAACGTCCTGACTTTC
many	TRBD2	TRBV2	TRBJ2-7	CASSLLAGGPREQYF	TGTGCCAGCAGTTTACTAGCGGGAGGGCCCCGTGAGCAGTACTTC
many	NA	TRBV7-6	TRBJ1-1	CASSLHQGDTEAFF	TGTGCCAGCAGCTTACATCAAGGGGACACTGAAGCTTTCTTT
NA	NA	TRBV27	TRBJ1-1	CASSRGAGMNTEAFF	TGTGCCAGCTCCCGGGGTGCAGGGATGAACACTGAAGCTTTCTTT
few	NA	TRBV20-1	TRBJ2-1	CSARGGGTDRYNEQFF	TGCAGTGCTAGAGGAGGGGGGACAGACCGATACAATGAGCAGTTCTTC
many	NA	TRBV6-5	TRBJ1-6	CASSYSGLPGGNSPLHF	TGTGCCAGCAGTTACTCGGGCCTGCCCGGAGGGAATTCACCCCTCCACTTT
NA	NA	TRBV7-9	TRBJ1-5	CASSPGAGSFNQPQHF	TGTGCCAGCAGCCCGGGGGCAGGTTCCTTCAATCAGCCCCAGCATTTT
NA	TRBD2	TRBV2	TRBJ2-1	CASSEGLLAGVPIEQFF	TGTGCCAGCAGTGAGGGCCTACTAGCGGGAGTCCCTATTGAGCAGTTCTTC
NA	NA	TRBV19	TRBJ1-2	CASSIPGSYGYTF	TGTGCCAGTAGTATACCAGGTTCCTATGGCTACACCTTC
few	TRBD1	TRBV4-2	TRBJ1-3	CASSHDGTGDGNTIYF	TGTGCCAGCAGCCATGACGGGACAGGGGACGGAAACACCATATATTTT
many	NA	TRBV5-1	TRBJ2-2	CASSSSSQMGTGELFF	TGCGCCAGCAGCTCCTCATCCCAAATGGGCACCGGGGAGCTGTTTTTT
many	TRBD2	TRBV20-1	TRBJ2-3	CSASGGGGDTQYF	TGCAGTGCTAGTGGGGGGGGTGGAGATACGCAGTATTTT
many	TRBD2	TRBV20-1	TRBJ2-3	CSAPVTSGRSDTQYF	TGCAGTGCTCCCGTGACTAGCGGGAGGTCAGATACGCAGTATTTT
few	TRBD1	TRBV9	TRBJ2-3	CASSDTPGQGLTSTDTQYF	TGTGCCAGCAGCGATACTCCGGGACAGGGCCTCACTAGCACAGATACGCAGTATTTT
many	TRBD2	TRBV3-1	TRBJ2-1	CASSQEGVALAGVEQFF	TGTGCCAGCAGCCAAGAGGGAGTAGCACTAGCGGGAGTAGAGCAGTTCTTC
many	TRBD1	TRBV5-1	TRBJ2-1	CASSQTGDPYNEQFF	TGCGCCAGCAGCCAAACAGGGGACCCCTACAATGAGCAGTTCTTC
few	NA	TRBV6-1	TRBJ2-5	CASHREYQETQYF	TGTGCCAGCCATAGGGAATACCAAGAGACCCAGTACTTC
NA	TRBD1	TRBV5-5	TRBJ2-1	CASSLEGGTEQFF	TGTGCCAGCAGCTTGGAAGGGGGCACTGAGCAGTTCTTC
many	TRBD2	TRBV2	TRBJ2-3	CASSDPEISGRPSTDTQYF	TGTGCCAGCAGTGACCCCGAGATTAGCGGGAGGCCTAGCACAGATACGCAGTATTTT
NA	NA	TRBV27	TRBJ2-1	CASSFRDGNYNEQFF	TGTGCCAGCAGTTTTAGGGACGGGAATTACAATGAGCAGTTCTTC
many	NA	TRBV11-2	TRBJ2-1	CASSPPGFSGNEQFF	TGTGCCAGCAGCCCACCAGGGTTCAGTGGGAATGAGCAGTTCTTC
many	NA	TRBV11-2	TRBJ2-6	CASSQGRVGANVLTF	TGTGCCAGCAGCCAAGGCCGGGTTGGGGCCAACGTCCTGACTTTC
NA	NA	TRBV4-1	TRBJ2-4	CASSQDPGSGAQAKNIQYF	TGCGCCAGCAGCCAAGATCCGGGTTCGGGGGCCCAAGCCAAAAACATTCAGTACTTC
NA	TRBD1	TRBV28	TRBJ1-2	CASSLPNRGNGYTF	TGTGCCAGCAGTTTACCCAACAGGGGGAATGGCTACACCTTC
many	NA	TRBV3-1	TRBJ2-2	CASSQAGSSTGELFF	TGTGCCAGCAGCCAAGCAGGATCGAGCACCGGGGAGCTGTTTTTT